This paragraph reports one TCR beta chain. The second PCR ran roughly 7 to 11 cycles with a sample-barcoded 5' primer and J-beta primers. TCRdb reprocessed the 5' RACE reads with MiXCR, giving one entry per CDR3 protein. There are fewer than 800,000 distinct CDR3 sequences in the sample; approximately 25% occur only once, and 9.4% lies in the top ten. The CDR3 is 14 amino acids. V was shortened by 2 bases and J by 1 base, with 6 bases between the two germline ends. Germline lookup yields CDR1 MNHEY and CDR2 SVGAGI. The entry originates in a study of blood T cells in healthy people across ages. These same records also appear under a second study, on T cells of mothers and their children. That paper adds: Every mother produced more than 10 million TCR beta CDR3 reads, whereas every child provided about 3 million.

V usage is TRBV6-5 and J usage is TRBJ1-3, with D uncertain. This sequence was found in a boy younger than 18 in good health. Sequenced sample: blood. The CDR3 is CASSYGKSGNTIYF. The CDR3 bases are TGTGCCAGCAGTTACGGGAAGTCTGGAAACACCATATATTTT.